The 9 T cell receptor beta chains given below trace back to one sample, sequenced in a study of monozygotic twins with inflammatory bowel disease. TCRdb reprocessed the 5' RACE reads, with one entry per CDR3 protein and no DNA. Its listing shows about 380,000 distinct CDR3 sequences. Material: blood. All receptors derive from a human donor with ulcerative colitis or Crohn's disease, or a healthy co-twin of an affected twin (not recorded which).

The chain is built from TRBV5-1 and TRBJ1-1. The CDR3 consists of 14 residues. Germline lookup yields CDR1 SGHRS and CDR2 YFSETQ. The chain's CDR3 is CASSLAGESTEAFF.

The V gene is TRBV20-1, the J gene TRBJ2-1; TCRdb returns TRBD1, unconfirmable since there is no DNA. The CDR3 spans 12 residues. Per the germline V gene, CDR1 is DFQATT and CDR2 is SNEGSKA (reference sequence). CDR3 sequence reads: CTPGGVYNEQFF.

The chain is built from TRBV15 and TRBJ2-5. Germline CDR1 and CDR2: LNHNV and YYDKDF (reference sequence). The length of the CDR3 is 15 residues. The CDR3 loop is CATSSRSGVWETQYF. Complete variable domain (other parts from reference TRBV15 and TRBJ2-5): DAMVIQNPRYQVTQFGKPVTLSCSQTLNHNVMYWYQQKSSQAPKLLFHYYDKDFNNEADTPDNFQSRRPNTSFCFLDIRSPGLGDTAMYLCATSSRSGVWETQYFGPGTRLLVL.

This chain uses TRBV7-2 with TRBJ1-2; TCRdb returns TRBD1, unconfirmable since there is no DNA. The germline CDR1 and CDR2 sequences are SGHTA and FQGNSA. The CDR3 spans 15 residues. The CDR3: CASSWGQGANYGYTF.

The V call is TRBV5-1, the J call TRBJ1-1; TCRdb gives TRBD1 as the D gene, but with no DNA this cannot be confirmed. This CDR3 comprises 17 residues. The germline gives CDR1 SGHRS, CDR2 YFSETQ. The CDR3 spells CASSLPRDRATNTEAFF.

The J gene is TRBJ2-1, the V gene TRBV7-3. The CDR3 runs 15 residues. CDR1 and CDR2 from the germline V gene are SGHTA and FQGTGA. This chain's CDR3 is CASSLDATSYNEQFF.

V usage is TRBV12-3 or TRBV12-4 and J usage is TRBJ1-2. The CDR3 has 13 amino acids. The CDR3 protein is CASSFGVGYGYTF.

This rearrangement joins TRBV4-1 to TRBJ1-5; checking the TCRdb D call of TRBD1 is not possible without DNA. The CDR3 loop spans 15 amino acids. Germline CDR1 MGHRA, CDR2 YSYEKL. The CDR3 spells CASSQWTGSNQPQHF.

The chain has TRBV12-3 or TRBV12-4 and TRBJ2-4; lacking DNA, the TRBD2 call made by TCRdb goes unchecked. This CDR3 contains 14 residues. The CDR3 region is CASSFLLNLNIQYF.